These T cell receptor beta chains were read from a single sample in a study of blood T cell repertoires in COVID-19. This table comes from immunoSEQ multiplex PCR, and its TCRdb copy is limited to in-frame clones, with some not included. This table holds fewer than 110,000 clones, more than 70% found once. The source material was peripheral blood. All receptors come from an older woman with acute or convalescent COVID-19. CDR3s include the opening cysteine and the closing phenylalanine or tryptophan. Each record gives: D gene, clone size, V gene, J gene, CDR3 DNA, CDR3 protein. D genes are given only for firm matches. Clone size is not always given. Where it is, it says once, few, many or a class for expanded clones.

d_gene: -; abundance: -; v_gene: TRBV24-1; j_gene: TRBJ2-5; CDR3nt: TGTGCCACCAGTGAGCCCACAGGGTCGGAGACCCAGTACTTC; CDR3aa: CATSEPTGSETQYF
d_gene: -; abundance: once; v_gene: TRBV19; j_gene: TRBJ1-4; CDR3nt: TGTGCCAGTATAAGGTGGGAGGCCTGGACTAATGAAAAACTGTTTTTT; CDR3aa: CASIRWEAWTNEKLFF
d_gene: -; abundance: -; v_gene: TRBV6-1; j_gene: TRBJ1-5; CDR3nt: TGTGCCAGCAGTGAAGCGCGTGGTCAGCCCCAGCATTTT; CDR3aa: CASSEARGQPQHF
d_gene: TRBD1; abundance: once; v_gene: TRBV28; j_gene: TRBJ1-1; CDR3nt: TGTGCCAGCAGTTATGACAGGGAGAGAGGAGACACTGAAGCTTTCTTT; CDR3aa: CASSYDRERGDTEAFF
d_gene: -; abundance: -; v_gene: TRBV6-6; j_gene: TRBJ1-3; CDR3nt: TGTGCCAGCAGTTACGAGTACTCTGGAAACACCATATATTTT; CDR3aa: CASSYEYSGNTIYF
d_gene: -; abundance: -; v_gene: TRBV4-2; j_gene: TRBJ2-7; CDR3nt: TGTGCCAGCAGCCAAACACAGGGACCCTACGAGCAGTACTTC; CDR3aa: CASSQTQGPYEQYF
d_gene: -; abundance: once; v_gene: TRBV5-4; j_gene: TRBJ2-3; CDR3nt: TGTGCCAGCAGCTTGGAGACAGGTAGCACAGATACGCAGTATTTT; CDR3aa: CASSLETGSTDTQYF
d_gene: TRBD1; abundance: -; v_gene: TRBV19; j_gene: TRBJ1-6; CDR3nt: TGTGCCAGTAGTATCGGGCTGGGACAGGGGGCGAAAGAGCCCCTCCACTTT; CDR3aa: CASSIGLGQGAKEPLHF
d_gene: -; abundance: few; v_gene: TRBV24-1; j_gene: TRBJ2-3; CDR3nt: TGTGCCACCAGTGATACTCCAGGGGCGCCGACAGATACGCAGTATTTT; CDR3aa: CATSDTPGAPTDTQYF
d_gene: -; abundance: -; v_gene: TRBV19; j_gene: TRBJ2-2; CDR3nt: TGTGCCAGTAGTATAACCCTGGGGGCGGGAGACGCCGGGGAGCTGTTTTTT; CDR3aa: CASSITLGAGDAGELFF
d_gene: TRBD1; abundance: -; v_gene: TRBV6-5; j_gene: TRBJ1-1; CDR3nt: TGTGCCAGCCGCCAGGGGGCTCTCGGGACTGAAGCTTTCTTT; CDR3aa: CASRQGALGTEAFF
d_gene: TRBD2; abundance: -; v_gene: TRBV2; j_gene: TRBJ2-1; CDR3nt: TGTGCCAGCTCAGTCCAGCGGGAGTTCTACAATGAGCAGTTCTTC; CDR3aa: CASSVQREFYNEQFF
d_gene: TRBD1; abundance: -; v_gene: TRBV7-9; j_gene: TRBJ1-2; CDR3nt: TGTGCCAGCAGCCTCCCCGGACAGGGTGTGCGTGGCTACACCTTC; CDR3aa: CASSLPGQGVRGYTF
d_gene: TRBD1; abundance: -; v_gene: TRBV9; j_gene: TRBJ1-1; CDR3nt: TGTGCCAGCGGGGGCGGGACAGAGAACTTTATGAACACTGAAGCTTTCTTT; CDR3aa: CASGGGTENFMNTEAFF
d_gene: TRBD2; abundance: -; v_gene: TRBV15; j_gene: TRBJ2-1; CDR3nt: TGTGCCACCAGCGTCTATCCCGGACTAGCGGAGGGTGAGCAGTTCTTC; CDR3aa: CATSVYPGLAEGEQFF
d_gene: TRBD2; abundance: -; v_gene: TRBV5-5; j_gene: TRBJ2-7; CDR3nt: TGTGCCAGCAGCTTGGGGACTAGCGCATCCTACGAGCAGTACTTC; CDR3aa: CASSLGTSASYEQYF
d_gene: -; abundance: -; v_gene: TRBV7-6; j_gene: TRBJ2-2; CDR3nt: TGTGCCAGCAGCTTAGCGCCCGCCGGGAACACCGGGGAGCTGTTTTTT; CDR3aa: CASSLAPAGNTGELFF
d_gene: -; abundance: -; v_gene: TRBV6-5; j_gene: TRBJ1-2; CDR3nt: TGTGCCGCGGGCGGCAGGTCAAAAAATGGCTACACCTTC; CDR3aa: CAAGGRSKNGYTF
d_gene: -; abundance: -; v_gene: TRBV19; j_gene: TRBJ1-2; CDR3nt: TGTGCCAGCCAAGGGGGTATGGGTGAGGATGGCTACACCTTC; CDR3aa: CASQGGMGEDGYTF
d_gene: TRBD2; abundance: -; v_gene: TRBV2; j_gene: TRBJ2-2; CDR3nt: TGTGCCAGCAGTGAAGAGGCCCCAGGACTAGCGGGACCGACCGGGGAGCTGTTTTTT; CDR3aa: CASSEEAPGLAGPTGELFF
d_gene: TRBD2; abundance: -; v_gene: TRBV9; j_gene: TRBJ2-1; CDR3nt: TGTGCCAGCAGCGTTGATAGCGGGAGCTCCTACAATGAGCAGTTCTTC; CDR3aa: CASSVDSGSSYNEQFF
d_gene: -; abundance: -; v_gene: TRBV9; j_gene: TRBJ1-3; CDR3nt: TGTGCCAGCAGCGTAGCCCCTACAGGGAGCGGAAACACCATATATTTT; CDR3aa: CASSVAPTGSGNTIYF
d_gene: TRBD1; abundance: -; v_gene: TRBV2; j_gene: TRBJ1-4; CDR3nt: TGTGCCAGCAGAGACAGGGTCGGGAGTGAAAAACTGTTTTTT; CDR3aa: CASRDRVGSEKLFF
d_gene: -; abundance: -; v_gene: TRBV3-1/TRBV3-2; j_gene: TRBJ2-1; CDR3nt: TGTGCCAGCAGCCAGAACAGGGGGGGCTACAATGAGCAGTTCTTC; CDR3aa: CASSQNRGGYNEQFF
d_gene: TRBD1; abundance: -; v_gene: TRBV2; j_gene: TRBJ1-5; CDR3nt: TGTGCCAGCAGTGGGGACAGGGGGCGGAATCAGCCCCAGCATTTT; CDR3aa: CASSGDRGRNQPQHF
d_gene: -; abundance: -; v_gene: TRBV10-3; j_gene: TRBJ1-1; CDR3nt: TGTGCCATCAGGGACCCCAGGGGCCTAAACACTGAAGCTTTCTTT; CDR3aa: CAIRDPRGLNTEAFF
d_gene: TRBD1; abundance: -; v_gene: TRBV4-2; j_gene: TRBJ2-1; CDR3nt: TGTGCCAGCAGCCAAGATTACGGACAGGGGGATGAGCAGTTCTTC; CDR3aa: CASSQDYGQGDEQFF
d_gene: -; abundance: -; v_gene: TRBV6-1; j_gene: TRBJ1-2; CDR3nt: TGTGCCAGCAGTGAAGCAGGGGGGGCTTTTGGCTACACCTTC; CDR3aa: CASSEAGGAFGYTF
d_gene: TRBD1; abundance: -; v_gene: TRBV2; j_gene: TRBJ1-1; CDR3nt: TGTGCCAGCAGTGCTCCGAGGACAGGAAACACTGAAGCTTTCTTT; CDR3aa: CASSAPRTGNTEAFF
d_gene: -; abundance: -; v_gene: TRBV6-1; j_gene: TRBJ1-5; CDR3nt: TGTGCCAGCAGTGAAGCGAGGGGCGCGGGGCAGCCCCAGCATTTT; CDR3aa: CASSEARGAGQPQHF
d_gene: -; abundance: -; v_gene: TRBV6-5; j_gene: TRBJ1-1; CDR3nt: TGTGCCAGCACCCACCGTCTACAGGACAACACTGAAGCTTTCTTT; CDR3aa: CASTHRLQDNTEAFF
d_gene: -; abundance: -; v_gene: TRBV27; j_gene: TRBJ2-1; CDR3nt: TGTGCCAGCTTGGGGGGAGCCTGGAGCTCCTACAATGAGCAGTTCTTC; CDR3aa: CASLGGAWSSYNEQFF
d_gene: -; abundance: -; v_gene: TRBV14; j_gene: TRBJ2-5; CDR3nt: TGTGCCAGCAGCCAACTTGGGCTGCAAGAGACCCAGTACTTC; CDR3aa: CASSQLGLQETQYF
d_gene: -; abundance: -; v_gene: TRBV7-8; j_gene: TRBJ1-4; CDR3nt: TGTGCCAGCAGCTTAAGACAGATTAATGAAAAACTGTTTTTT; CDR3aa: CASSLRQINEKLFF
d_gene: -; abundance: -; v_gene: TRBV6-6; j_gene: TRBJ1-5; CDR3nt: TGTGCCACCCAGGATGGGTGGGGCAATCAGCCCCAGCATTTT; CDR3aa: CATQDGWGNQPQHF
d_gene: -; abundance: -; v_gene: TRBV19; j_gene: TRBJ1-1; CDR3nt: TGTGCCAGTTCAACGGGGGGAGACAGGTTCACTGAAGCTTTCTTT; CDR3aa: CASSTGGDRFTEAFF
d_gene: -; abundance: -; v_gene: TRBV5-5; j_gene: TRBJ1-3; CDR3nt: TGTGCCAGCAGCGGCTCCTCGTCGCGGAACACCATATATTTT; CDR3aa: CASSGSSSRNTIYF
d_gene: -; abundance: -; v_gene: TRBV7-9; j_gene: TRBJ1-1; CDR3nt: TGTGCCAGCAGCTTAGAAAGAGTCCCTGAAGCTTTCTTT; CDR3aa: CASSLERVPEAFF
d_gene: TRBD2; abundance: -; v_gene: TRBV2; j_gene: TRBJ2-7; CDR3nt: TGTGCCAGCAGTACCTTAGGCGGGAGAGGGACCTACGAGCAGTACTTC; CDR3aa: CASSTLGGRGTYEQYF
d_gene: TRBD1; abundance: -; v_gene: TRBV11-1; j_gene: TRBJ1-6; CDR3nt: TGTGCCAGCAGCTTAACTCCGGGACAGGGATATTCACCCCTCCACTTT; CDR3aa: CASSLTPGQGYSPLHF
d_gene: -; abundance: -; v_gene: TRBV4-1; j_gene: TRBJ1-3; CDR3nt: TGCGCCAGCAGCCAGAACCAGGCAGTAAGTGGAAACACCATATATTTT; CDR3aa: CASSQNQAVSGNTIYF